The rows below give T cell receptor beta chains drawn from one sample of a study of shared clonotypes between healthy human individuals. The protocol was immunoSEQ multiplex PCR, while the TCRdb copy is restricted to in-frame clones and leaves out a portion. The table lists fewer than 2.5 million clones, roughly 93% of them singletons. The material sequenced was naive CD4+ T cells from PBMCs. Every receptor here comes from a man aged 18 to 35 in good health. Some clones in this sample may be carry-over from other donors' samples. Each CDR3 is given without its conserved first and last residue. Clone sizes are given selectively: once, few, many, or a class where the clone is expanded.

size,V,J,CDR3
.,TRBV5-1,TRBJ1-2,ASSRDRAYGYT
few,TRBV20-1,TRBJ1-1,SASLNTEAF
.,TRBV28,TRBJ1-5,ASSSSRTGGRNQPQH
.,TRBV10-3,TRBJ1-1,AIARSFGVGRTEAF
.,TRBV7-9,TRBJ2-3,ASGTAFTDTQY
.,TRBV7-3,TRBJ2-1,ASSLHTTEDEQF
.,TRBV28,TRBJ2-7,ASSFGLAYEQY
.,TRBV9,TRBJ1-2,ASSVGRLANYGYT
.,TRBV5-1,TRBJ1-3,ASSLGGPGNTIY
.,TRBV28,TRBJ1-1,ASSSGQVWTEAF